This T cell receptor (beta chain) was captured in a study of shared clonotypes between healthy human individuals. TCRdb keeps only in-frame clones here, not all; method: immunoSEQ multiplex PCR. The sample contains some 630,000 clones, approximately 75% of which appear only once. This clone was counted a few times. The CDR3 totals 14 residues. Germline lookup yields CDR1 MDHEN and CDR2 SYDVKM. V dropped 7 bases and J dropped 3 bases, with 15 bases sitting between them. Sequences were obtained from memory CD4+ T cells sorted from blood. Subset indicated: CD45RA-negative fraction. This chain connects TRBV28 to TRBJ1-1; weak D call: TRBD1 (6 bases). The TCR was taken from a woman aged 25 to 39 in good health. For the CDR3, the DNA is TGTGCCAGCAACCCGACAGGATCCTACACTGAAGCTTTCTTT. Protein sequence: CASNPTGSYTEAFF.